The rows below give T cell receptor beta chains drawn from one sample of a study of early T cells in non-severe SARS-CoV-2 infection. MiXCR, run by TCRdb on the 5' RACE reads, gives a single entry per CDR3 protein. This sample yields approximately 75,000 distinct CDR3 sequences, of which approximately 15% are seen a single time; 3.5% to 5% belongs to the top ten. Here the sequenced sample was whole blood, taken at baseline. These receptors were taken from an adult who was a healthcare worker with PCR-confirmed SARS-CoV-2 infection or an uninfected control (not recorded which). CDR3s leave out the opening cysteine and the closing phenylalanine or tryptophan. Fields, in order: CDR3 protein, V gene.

cdr3_aa: SVEDPLSKNIQY; v_call: TRBV29-1
cdr3_aa: ASSSRTSGDYEQY; v_call: TRBV12-3/TRBV12-4
cdr3_aa: ATGTGELF; v_call: TRBV19
cdr3_aa: ASSATMGQY; v_call: TRBV19
cdr3_aa: ATSRGTSTDTQY; v_call: TRBV15
cdr3_aa: ASLVGGAPAEAF; v_call: TRBV28
cdr3_aa: ASRGGRNTDTQY; v_call: TRBV27
cdr3_aa: ASSMPGHQATTDTQY; v_call: TRBV7-9
cdr3_aa: ASSLDPLADEDTQY; v_call: TRBV11-2
cdr3_aa: ASSLVYPSSYNEQF; v_call: TRBV5-4
cdr3_aa: ASFWAAEAF; v_call: TRBV6-5
cdr3_aa: AISDSGQGRVNEQF; v_call: TRBV10-3
cdr3_aa: ASSPTGQGGHEQY; v_call: TRBV5-1
cdr3_aa: ASSYSGTDTQY; v_call: TRBV6-5
cdr3_aa: SASSGENQPQH; v_call: TRBV20-1
cdr3_aa: ASSQDRKRVGELF; v_call: TRBV4-1
cdr3_aa: ASSIATSNQPQH; v_call: TRBV19
cdr3_aa: SASPGAEVDSNYGYT; v_call: TRBV20-1
cdr3_aa: ASSPSGGDEQY; v_call: TRBV18
cdr3_aa: ASSPRRETEAF; v_call: TRBV18
cdr3_aa: ASASAGSPNTGELF; v_call: TRBV27
cdr3_aa: SVLAGGPTDTQY; v_call: TRBV29-1
cdr3_aa: SASLQNTEAF; v_call: TRBV20-1
cdr3_aa: ASSYTGTSGGETQY; v_call: TRBV6-6
cdr3_aa: ASTSGTGNYEQY; v_call: TRBV7-6
cdr3_aa: ASSYSPGQGDQETQY; v_call: TRBV6-6
cdr3_aa: ASSVDSGEEKLF; v_call: TRBV9
cdr3_aa: ASSESTNTEAF; v_call: TRBV18
cdr3_aa: ASSLDWWGNQPQH; v_call: TRBV11-2
cdr3_aa: SARGRAGSYEQY; v_call: TRBV20-1
cdr3_aa: SARDPQTSPETQY; v_call: TRBV20-1
cdr3_aa: ASSFAGQGAETQY; v_call: TRBV5-1
cdr3_aa: ASSPRRGEEGYNEQF; v_call: TRBV18
cdr3_aa: ASSTRTGGRTGELF; v_call: TRBV12-3/TRBV12-4
cdr3_aa: ASSHSDSAGGYT; v_call: TRBV6-6
cdr3_aa: ASSLGPEQY; v_call: TRBV11-2
cdr3_aa: ASAQGVAVSNTGELF; v_call: TRBV7-6
cdr3_aa: ASSLVLGGNEQF; v_call: TRBV11-2
cdr3_aa: ASSPPRRGETQY; v_call: TRBV5-6
cdr3_aa: ASSQTGGTDTQY; v_call: TRBV7-9
cdr3_aa: ASSLTGGNGYT; v_call: TRBV5-1
cdr3_aa: ASSSNYYEQY; v_call: TRBV28
cdr3_aa: ASSPWTQNTGELF; v_call: TRBV3-1
cdr3_aa: ASTGTSGYEQY; v_call: TRBV30
cdr3_aa: SVGDRVGIYGYT; v_call: TRBV29-1
cdr3_aa: ASSEALSGVNTEAF; v_call: TRBV6-1
cdr3_aa: ASTLAGDRKRVRNTGELF; v_call: TRBV5-1